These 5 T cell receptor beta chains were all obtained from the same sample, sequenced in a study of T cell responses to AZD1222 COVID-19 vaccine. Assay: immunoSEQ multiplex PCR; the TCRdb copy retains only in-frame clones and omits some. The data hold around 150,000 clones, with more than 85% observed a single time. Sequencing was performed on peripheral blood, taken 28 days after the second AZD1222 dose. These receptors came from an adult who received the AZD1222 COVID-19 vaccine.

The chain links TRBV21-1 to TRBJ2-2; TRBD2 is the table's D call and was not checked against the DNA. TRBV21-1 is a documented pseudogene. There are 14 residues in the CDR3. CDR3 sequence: CPRGVLENTGELFF. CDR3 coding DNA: TGTCCCCGAGGCGTTTTGGAGAACACCGGGGAGCTGTTTTTT.

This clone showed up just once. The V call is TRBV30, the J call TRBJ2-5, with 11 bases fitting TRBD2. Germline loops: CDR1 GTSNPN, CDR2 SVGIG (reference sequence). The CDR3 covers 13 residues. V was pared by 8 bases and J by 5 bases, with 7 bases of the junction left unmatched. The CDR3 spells CAATSGMVETQYF. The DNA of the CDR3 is TGTGCCGCGACTAGCGGGATGGTGGAGACCCAGTACTTC.

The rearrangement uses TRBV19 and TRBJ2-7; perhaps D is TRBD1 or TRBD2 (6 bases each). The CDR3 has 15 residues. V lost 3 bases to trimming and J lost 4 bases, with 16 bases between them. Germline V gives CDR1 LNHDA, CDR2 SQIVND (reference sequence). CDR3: CASSIWGADSYEQYF. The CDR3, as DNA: TGTGCCAGTAGTATCTGGGGGGCAGATTCTTACGAGCAGTACTTC. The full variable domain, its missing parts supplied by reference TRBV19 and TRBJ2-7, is DGGITQSPKYLFRKEGQNVTLSCEQNLNHDAMYWYRQDPGQGLRLIYYSQIVNDFQKGDIAEGYSVSREKKESFPLTVTSAQKNPTAFYLCASSIWGADSYEQYFGPGTRLTVT.

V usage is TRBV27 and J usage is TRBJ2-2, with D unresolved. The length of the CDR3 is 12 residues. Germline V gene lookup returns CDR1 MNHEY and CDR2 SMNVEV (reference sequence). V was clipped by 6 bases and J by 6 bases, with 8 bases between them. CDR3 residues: CASSPPPGELFF. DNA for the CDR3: TGTGCCAGCAGCCCGCCCCCCGGGGAGCTGTTTTTT.

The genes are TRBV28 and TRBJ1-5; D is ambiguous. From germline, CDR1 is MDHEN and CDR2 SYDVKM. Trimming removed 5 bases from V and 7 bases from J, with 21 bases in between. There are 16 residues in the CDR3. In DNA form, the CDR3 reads TGTGCCAGCAGTCAGACCCGTGGGTTGTCGATCCAGCCCCAGCATTTT. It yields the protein CASSQTRGLSIQPQHF.